The 21 T cell receptor beta chains given below trace back to one sample, sequenced in a study of T cell responses to AZD1222 COVID-19 vaccine. Here immunoSEQ multiplex PCR was the method, and the copy in TCRdb shows in-frame clones only, minus some. The sample has around 180,000 clones; around 92% are singletons. The sequenced sample was peripheral blood, obtained on day 0 of AZD1222 vaccination. The receptors were gathered from an adult in good health.

The chain is built from TRBV24-1 and TRBJ2-2, with D perhaps being TRBD1 or TRBD2 (5 bases each). Germline-derived CDR1 and CDR2 are KGHDR and SFDVKD. V shed 2 bases and J shed 6 bases, with 18 bases lying between them. CDR3 size: 17 residues. The CDR3 nucleotides are TGTGCCACCAGTGATTCGAAAAGGGACCTTCCCCCCGGGGAGCTGTTTTTT. Protein product: CATSDSKRDLPPGELFF.

The rearrangement uses TRBV6-5 and TRBJ1-4, with no clear D. V was pared by 10 bases and J by 5 bases, with 14 bases between. The germline gives CDR1 MNHEY, CDR2 SVGAGI. The CDR3 totals 13 residues. The CDR3 region has the DNA TGTGCCACCCAATTTGTGATGAATGAAAAACTGTTTTTT. Translating gives CATQFVMNEKLFF.

This clone has just a few counts. The chain's CDR3 is CASSLTGLNNSPLHF. The CDR3 DNA reads TGTGCCAGCAGCTTAACGGGACTGAATAATTCACCCCTCCACTTT. The chain recombines TRBV7-9 with TRBJ1-6; D is possibly TRBD1 (5 bases). With 2 bases removed from V and 5 bases from J, the gap between germline ends came to 10 bases. CDR1 SEHNR and CDR2 FQNEAQ come from the germline V gene (reference sequence). The CDR3 has 15 residues.

This clone was counted a single time. CDR3 in amino acids: CASSFFGTGEGVNEQFF. The CDR3 DNA follows: TGTGCCAGCAGTTTCTTCGGGACCGGGGAAGGTGTCAATGAGCAGTTCTTC. The gene calls are TRBV28 and TRBJ2-1; either TRBD1 or TRBD2 may supply D (5 bases each). The germline gives CDR1 MDHEN, CDR2 SYDVKM. The CDR3 runs 17 residues. V was clipped by 3 bases and J by 6 bases, with 21 bases between them.

The rearrangement links TRBV4-2 to TRBJ2-7, with 8 bases identical to TRBD2. The V segment lost 0 bases and the J segment 0 bases; nucleotides outside the gene matches: 13. The length of the CDR3 is 19 residues. Germline V gene sequence: CDR1 LGHNA, CDR2 YNFKEQ. The CDR3 region has the DNA TGTGCCAGCAGCCAAGATTTGACGGGAGGGCTAGGAAGCTCCTACGAGCAGTACTTC. It yields the protein CASSQDLTGGLGSSYEQYF.

V is TRBV5-5 and J is TRBJ1-2; the D is unclear. CDR1 is SGHKS, CDR2 YYEKEE, per germline (reference sequence). V was trimmed by 2 bases and J by 2 bases, leaving 13 bases between them. The CDR3 sequence is 15 residues long. Here the CDR3 DNA reads TGTGCCAGCAGCTTTAACGGGCTTACCAACTATGGCTACACCTTC. This encodes CASSFNGLTNYGYTF.

The rearrangement joins TRBV5-5 to TRBJ2-3; unclear D gene. There are 12 residues in the CDR3. Trimming took 4 bases from V and 2 from J, leaving 5 bases between them. From germline, CDR1 is SGHKS and CDR2 YYEKEE (reference sequence). Written as DNA, the CDR3 is TGTGCCAGCAGCCTGGACACAGATACGCAGTATTTT. Protein sequence: CASSLDTDTQYF.

The chain is built from TRBV28 and TRBJ1-1, with a tentative D call TRBD1 (5 bases). Deletions cut 6 bases from V and 1 base from J, with 18 bases between. There are 16 residues in the CDR3. Germline V gene sequence: CDR1 MDHEN, CDR2 SYDVKM. Here the CDR3 reads CASSYRLLISNTEAFF. The CDR3 nucleotides are TGTGCCAGCAGCTACAGGTTACTCATCTCGAACACTGAAGCTTTCTTT.

This chain links TRBV19 with TRBJ2-1; D is possibly TRBD2 (6 bases). Germline-derived CDR1 and CDR2 are LNHDA and SQIVND (reference sequence). There are 16 residues in the CDR3. Trimming took off 5 bases at V and 3 bases at J, with 17 bases between the two ends. This CDR3 is CASSLLSSEHYNEQFF. Written as DNA, the CDR3 is TGTGCCAGTAGTCTCCTCTCTAGCGAGCACTACAATGAGCAGTTCTTC. Full variable domain (outside the CDR3, taken from reference TRBV19 and TRBJ2-1): DGGITQSPKYLFRKEGQNVTLSCEQNLNHDAMYWYRQDPGQGLRLIYYSQIVNDFQKGDIAEGYSVSREKKESFPLTVTSAQKNPTAFYLCASSLLSSEHYNEQFFGPGTRLTVL.

The count of this clone is one. The chain couples TRBV7-3 to TRBJ1-2, with 9 bases lining up with TRBD1. Losses at the gene ends were 5 bases for V and 8 bases for J; bases not matched to a gene: 6. There are 13 residues in the CDR3. Germline V gene data show CDR1 as SGHTA and CDR2 as FQGTGA. CDR3 DNA: TGTGCCAGCAGCGAAACAGGGGGCGAAGGCTACACCTTC. Translating gives CASSETGGEGYTF.

The rearrangement links TRBV2 to TRBJ2-1, with TRBD1 as a possible D gene (5 bases). The germline V and J ends were trimmed by 8 bases and 0 bases, with 14 bases remaining between them. The CDR3 contains 15 residues. Per the germline V gene, CDR1 is SNHLY and CDR2 is FYNNEI. As DNA, the CDR3 is TGTGCCAGCCGTCCGGGCGACAGCTCCTACAATGAGCAGTTCTTC. Amino acid sequence: CASRPGDSSYNEQFF.

The chain uses TRBV7-8 and TRBJ1-1; D may be TRBD1 (6 bases). This CDR3 spans 15 amino acids. V was cut by 5 bases and J by 1 base, with 14 bases left in between. Germline V gene sequence: CDR1 SGHVS, CDR2 FQNEAQ. The CDR3: CASSERRDTNTEAFF. The CDR3 DNA sequence: TGTGCCAGCAGCGAACGCCGGGACACGAACACTGAAGCTTTCTTT.

The DNA for the CDR3 is TGTGCCAGCAGCGACTATGGCTACACCTTC. Amino acid sequence: CASSDYGYTF. The chain employs TRBV21-1 and TRBJ1-2. TRBV21-1 is recorded as a pseudogene. This CDR3 comprises 10 residues.

This clone occurred a few times. The rearrangement joins TRBV10-3 to TRBJ1-1; TRBD1 matches 8 bases. Germline assignment: CDR1 ENHRY and CDR2 SYGVKD. V lost 8 bases and J lost 1; bases outside the gene matches: 3. CDR3 length: 13 residues. In DNA form, the CDR3 reads TGTGCCATCTCAGGGGGCGCGAACACTGAAGCTTTCTTT. Translation: CAISGGANTEAFF.

This chain uses TRBV4-2 with TRBJ2-1; 11 bases fit TRBD2. Germline V CDR1 and CDR2: LGHNA, YNFKEQ. V was clipped by 4 bases and J by 4 bases; unmatched bases: 3. This CDR3 comprises 15 residues. The CDR3 loop is CASSPGLAEYNEQFF. CDR3 nucleotides: TGTGCCAGCAGCCCGGGACTAGCGGAATACAATGAGCAGTTCTTC.

This chain links TRBV7-8 with TRBJ1-2; TRBD1 agrees at 11 bases. Germline loops: CDR1 SGHVS, CDR2 FQNEAQ. CDR3 length equals 19 residues. V dropped 4 bases and J dropped 0; count of bases not matched to a gene: 13. The CDR3 region has the DNA TGTGCCAGCAGCTACGACCCCAGGACAGGGGGCTCCTCTAACTATGGCTACACCTTC. It codes for CASSYDPRTGGSSNYGYTF.

V gene TRBV5-6 combines with J gene TRBJ2-7, with no clear D. Germline CDR1 reads SGHDT; CDR2 reads YYEEEE. The CDR3 covers 16 residues. V lost 0 bases, J lost 3 bases, and 16 bases lay in between. CDR3: CASSLGRHNMYYEQYV. DNA of the CDR3: TGTGCCAGCAGCTTGGGACGCCATAACATGTACTACGAGCAGTACGTC.

The chain employs TRBV7-2 and TRBJ1-1, with D maybe TRBD1 (5 bases). The germline V gene has CDR1 SGHTA and CDR2 FQGNSA. Between the trimmed V and J ends, which lost 0 bases and 3 bases, there was a span of 11 bases. This CDR3 is built from 15 residues. The CDR3 DNA sequence: TGTGCCAGCAGCTTAGCGTGGGGGAGGGACACTGAAGCTTTCTTT. It encodes CASSLAWGRDTEAFF.

The chain combines TRBV29-1 with TRBJ1-2; D is unclear. With 7 bases removed from V and 5 bases from J, the gap between germline ends came to 17 bases. Germline values: CDR1 SQVTM, CDR2 ANQGSEA. CDR3 length: 13 amino acids. Written as DNA, the CDR3 is TGCAGCGCCCCCCCGGATAACGCATATGGCTACACCTTC. It specifies CSAPPDNAYGYTF.

The V call is TRBV7-8, the J call TRBJ1-2; a weak D match, TRBD1 (5 bases). The V end lost 3 bases, the J end lost 5 bases, and 10 bases lay between the germline ends. Germline V gene data show CDR1 as SGHVS and CDR2 as FQNEAQ. The CDR3 loop spans 13 amino acids. CDR3 in DNA: TGTGCCAGCAGCTTCCGGGACGGTTATGGCTACACCTTC. Its protein product is CASSFRDGYGYTF.

The rearrangement links TRBV7-3 to TRBJ2-2; TRBD2 aligns across 13 bases. The CDR3 contains 16 residues. The germline CDR1 and CDR2 sequences are SGHTA and FQGTGA. With 6 bases clipped from V and 6 bases from J, the junction kept 7 bases outside the gene matches. CDR3 loop: CASRPPTSGGAGELFF. In nucleotides, the CDR3 is TGTGCCAGCAGACCACCCACTAGCGGGGGGGCCGGGGAGCTGTTTTTT.